The T cell receptor beta chain under discussion was sequenced for a study of T cell responses to AZD1222 COVID-19 vaccine. Study conclusions and caveats: Regions 160-218 and 743-854 dominated among vaccine-associated CD4 TCRs spanning spike. In a largely white British group with more females than males, clonal diversity was possibly underestimated. Baseline antibody screening turned up just six or seven seropositive AZD1222 recipients.

The method was immunoSEQ multiplex PCR; TCRdb's version includes in-frame clones alone and lacks a portion of them. The table has around 150,000 clones, 85% seen once; the top ten hold around 8.3%. The CDR3 length is 13 residues. Germline V gene sequence: CDR1 MNHEY, CDR2 SVGAGI. V was clipped by 5 bases and J by 3 bases, with 11 bases between them. As for this clone: Its antigen is not known.

The TCR comes from an adult who received the MenACWY meningococcal vaccine as a control. The J gene is TRBJ2-7, the V gene TRBV6-5; maybe TRBD1 (5 bases). The input for sequencing was peripheral blood, taken 28 days after the second dose of the MenACWY control vaccine. The DNA for the CDR3 is TGTGCCAGCAGTCTTGGGGCCTACTACGAGCAGTACGTC. It yields the protein CASSLGAYYEQYV.